The entry that follows covers one T cell receptor beta chain sequence. Its antigen is undetermined. The same CDR3 also results from other DNA sequences found in this sample. This record belongs to a study of T cell responses to AZD1222 COVID-19 vaccine. Regarding the study as a whole: Targets within unmutated variant regions were reportedly found for nearly half of spike-specific TCRs. Seropositive at baseline were only a handful of AZD1222 recipients.

Germline V lookup: CDR1 SEHNR, CDR2 FQNEAQ (reference sequence). This CDR3 has 13 residues. V shed 1 base and J shed 7 bases, with 10 bases lying between them. Data came from immunoSEQ multiplex PCR; TCRdb stores just in-frame clones and leaves some out. The sample has some 110,000 clones, 75% to 90% seen once. The chain uses TRBV7-9 and TRBJ1-2; D may be TRBD1 (5 bases). The receptor was derived from an adult in good health. Specimen: peripheral blood, collected on day 0 of MenACWY control vaccination. This chain's CDR3 is CASSLGQGGGYTF. Written as DNA, the CDR3 is TGTGCCAGCAGCTTAGGGCAGGGAGGTGGCTACACCTTC.